This TCR beta chain was sequenced in a study of T cells in Graves' hyperthyroidism and ophthalmopathy. Germline trimming cut 7 bases from V and 4 bases from J; bases unmatched to any gene: 9. Germline CDR1 is MGHDK and CDR2 is SYGVNS. The CDR3 has 14 residues. Whole-study findings and limits: A 13 V-J signature model discriminated ophthalmopathy versus stable hyperthyroidism. Model output signaled ophthalmopathy a median roughly 6.1 months ahead of onset. Blood shared most expanded thyroid clonotypes above 0.001.

The TCR beta CDR3 regions underwent amplification using RNA transcripts as the source. Researchers ran a first-round RT-PCR on the TCR CDR3 using the HTBI primer set. In TCRdb, the multiplex PCR reads were re-called with MiXCR into one record per CDR3 protein. The table lists almost 600,000 distinct CDR3 sequences, about 45% of them singletons. Comments on this clonotype: Its antigen is undetermined.

Diagnoses were established using clinical symptoms, serum thyroxine and TRAb, thyroid ultrasound and orbital computed tomography. The sample comprised peripheral blood or thyroid tissue (not recorded which). The rearrangement links TRBV25-1 to TRBJ2-5; 7 bases match TRBD2. The clonotype originates from a woman under 30 with Graves' hyperthyroidism. The chain's CDR3 is CASTISGRAETQYF. The CDR3, as DNA: TGTGCCAGCACCATATCAGGGAGGGCAGAGACCCAGTACTTC.